What follows are 32 T cell receptor beta chains derived from one specimen sequenced in a study of blood T cell repertoires in COVID-19. Some clones are missing from TCRdb's copy, which holds only in-frame ones; the method was immunoSEQ multiplex PCR. This repertoire shows about 120,000 clones, over 80% found once; its top ten account for roughly 1.9%. Sequencing was carried out using peripheral blood. The receptors originated from a man aged 65 to 85 with acute or convalescent COVID-19.

J is TRBJ1-6 and V is TRBV5-6; no reliable D call. The CDR3 has 13 amino acids. Germline V gene sequence: CDR1 SGHDT, CDR2 YYEEEE. V lost 3 bases and J 6 bases, leaving 7 bases between the germline ends. DNA of the CDR3: TGTGCCAGCAGCTCCACAGCTAATTCACCCCTCCACTTT. It codes for CASSSTANSPLHF.

The chain couples TRBV4-2 to TRBJ1-1, with D possibly TRBD1 on 6 matching bases. Trimming removed 0 bases at V and 4 bases at J, with 12 bases between. Germline-derived CDR1 and CDR2 are LGHNA and YNFKEQ. This CDR3 is built from 15 residues. CDR3 in amino acids: CASSQDLGGVTEAFF. CDR3 DNA sequence: TGTGCCAGCAGCCAAGATCTAGGGGGGGTCACTGAAGCTTTCTTT.

The chain combines TRBV5-6 with TRBJ2-7, with TRBD1 as a possible D gene (6 bases). V was trimmed by 4 bases and J by 5 bases, leaving 19 bases between them. From germline, CDR1 is SGHDT and CDR2 YYEEEE. The length of the CDR3 is 15 residues. In DNA form, the CDR3 reads TGTGCCAGCAGCGCCGGGACACCGGGTAGGGACGAGCAGTACTTC. Translated: CASSAGTPGRDEQYF.

The chain joins TRBV5-1 to TRBJ2-7; D might be TRBD1 (6 bases). Germline CDR1 SGHRS, CDR2 YFSETQ. The V gene lost 0 bases and the J gene lost 0 bases, with 10 bases spanning the gap. The length of the CDR3 is 15 residues. The DNA of the CDR3 is TGCGCCAGCAGCTTGGGACAGGCGAACTCCTACGAGCAGTACTTC. It is translated as CASSLGQANSYEQYF.

The V and J genes are TRBV10-2 and TRBJ1-5, with D unclear. The CDR3 has 12 residues. Germline V gene lookup returns CDR1 WSHSY and CDR2 SAAADI. The germline V and J ends were trimmed by 5 bases and 4 bases, with 6 bases remaining between them. The CDR3 DNA reads as TGCGCCAGCAGTTTAGCTAATCAGCCCCAGCATTTT. Residues: CASSLANQPQHF.

The chain is built from TRBV9 and TRBJ1-3; D is perhaps TRBD1 (5 bases). Looked up from germline, CDR1 is SGDLS and CDR2 is YYNGEE. This CDR3 region has 13 residues. V dropped 4 bases and J dropped 8 bases, with 13 bases sitting between them. The CDR3 sequence: CASSLQGSDTIYF. CDR3 nucleotide sequence: TGTGCCAGCAGCCTTCAGGGTAGTGACACCATATATTTT.

This rearrangement joins TRBV24-1 to TRBJ1-6; D might be TRBD1 (6 bases). Trimming removed 8 bases from V and 6 bases from J, with 16 bases in between. This CDR3 has 15 amino acids. The V gene's germline CDR1 is KGHDR and CDR2 SFDVKD. CDR3 loop: CATTPQGMRNSPLHF. For the CDR3, the DNA is TGTGCCACCACCCCTCAGGGGATGCGTAATTCACCCCTCCACTTT.

V usage is TRBV29-1 and J usage is TRBJ2-5; 15 nucleotides agree with TRBD2. CDR1 and CDR2 from the germline V gene are SQVTM and ANQGSEA. The CDR3 extends over 13 amino acids. V dropped 7 bases and J dropped 5; count of bases not matched to a gene: 2. DNA of the CDR3: TGCAGCGCCGGGACTAGCGGGGGGGAGACCCAGTACTTC. Protein product: CSAGTSGGETQYF.

Turning to this clone: At the DNA level, this CDR3 is encoded by other sequences in the same sample as well. The chain uses TRBV7-9 and TRBJ1-1; 8 nucleotides match TRBD1. Germline CDR1 reads SEHNR; CDR2 reads FQNEAQ (reference sequence). V lost 3 bases, J lost 1 base, and 1 base stayed unmatched. The length of the CDR3 is 14 residues. In nucleotides, the CDR3 is TGTGCCAGCAGCTTGGGGACAGGGAACACTGAAGCTTTCTTT. It translates to CASSLGTGNTEAFF.

The J gene is TRBJ1-1, the V gene TRBV2, with D maybe TRBD1 (6 bases). V was clipped by 5 bases and J by 2 bases, with 9 bases between them. Looked up from germline, CDR1 is SNHLY and CDR2 is FYNNEI. The CDR3 contains 13 residues. The CDR3, as DNA: TGTGCCAGCAGTCGGGACACCAACACTGAAGCTTTCTTT. It codes for CASSRDTNTEAFF.

The chain has TRBV19 and TRBJ2-4, with D possibly TRBD2 on 6 matching bases. This CDR3 comprises 17 residues. The V and J ends lost 1 base and 2 bases respectively, with 15 bases between them. Germline CDR1 is LNHDA and CDR2 is SQIVND (reference sequence). CDR3 protein: CASSIAGVLVTKNIQYF. For the CDR3, the DNA is TGTGCCAGTAGTATAGCGGGAGTCCTCGTCACCAAAAACATTCAGTACTTC.

J is TRBJ1-4 and V is TRBV2, with D possibly being TRBD1 (6 bases). This CDR3 region has 16 residues. Trimming took off 7 bases at V and 7 bases at J, with 22 bases between the two ends. Looked up from germline, CDR1 is SNHLY and CDR2 is FYNNEI. CDR3: CASTFDRPHGGEKLFF. The CDR3 DNA reads TGTGCCAGCACCTTTGACAGGCCACATGGGGGTGAAAAACTGTTTTTT.

This chain joins TRBV7-9 and TRBJ2-7; possibly TRBD1 for D (6 bases). The CDR3 runs 15 residues. Germline-derived CDR1 and CDR2 are SEHNR and FQNEAQ (reference sequence). V shed 4 bases and J shed 3 bases, with 16 bases lying between them. CDR3 in amino acids: CASSSHRDIRYEQYF. Here the CDR3 DNA reads TGTGCCAGCAGCTCACACCGGGACATCCGCTACGAGCAGTACTTC. Supplemented by reference TRBV7-9 and TRBJ2-7, the full variable domain reads DTGVSQNPRHKITKRGQNVTFRCDPISEHNRLYWYRQTLGQGPEFLTYFQNEAQLEKSRLLSDRFSAERPKGSFSTLEIQRTEQGDSAMYLCASSSHRDIRYEQYFGPGTRLTVT.

This clone showed up just once. The chain links TRBV3-1 (or the pseudogene TRBV3-2) to TRBJ2-7; 8 nucleotides match TRBD1. The CDR3 totals 15 residues. V dropped 2 bases and J dropped 0; count of bases not matched to a gene: 3. Germline V gene sequence: CDR1 LGHDT, CDR2 YNNKEL (reference sequence). The CDR3 sequence is CASSQRDRSSYEQYF. For the CDR3, the DNA is TGTGCCAGCAGCCAAAGGGACAGGTCCTCCTACGAGCAGTACTTC.

The chain uses TRBV30 and TRBJ2-7; TRBD2 is a possible D gene (5 bases). Germline V gene lookup returns CDR1 GTSNPN and CDR2 SVGIG (reference sequence). The CDR3 spans 14 residues. With 2 bases removed from V and 10 bases from J, the gap between germline ends came to 21 bases. The CDR3 nucleotides are TGTGCCTGGAGTCAAAAGAGCGGAGGAGGCAAACAGTACTTC. Translation: CAWSQKSGGGKQYF. Using reference TRBV30 and TRBJ2-7 for the parts outside the CDR3, the full variable domain is SQTIHQWPATLVQPVGSPLSLECTVEGTSNPNLYWYRQAAGRGLQLLFYSVGIGQISSEVPQNLSASRPQDRQFILSSKKLLLSDSGFYLCAWSQKSGGGKQYFGPGTRLTVT.

V gene TRBV5-1 combines with J gene TRBJ2-1; no firm D call. Germline V gene sequence: CDR1 SGHRS, CDR2 YFSETQ. The CDR3 has 12 amino acids. Trimming removed 5 bases from V and 9 bases from J, with 12 bases in between. The CDR3 reads CASRPPPGEQFF. Written as DNA, the CDR3 is TGCGCCAGCAGACCCCCACCCGGTGAGCAGTTCTTC.

The chain couples TRBV10-1 to TRBJ2-1; D gene uncertain. The CDR3 contains 15 residues. Germline CDR1 and CDR2: WNHNN and SYGVQD (reference sequence). Trimming took off 0 bases at V and 0 bases at J, with 6 bases between the two ends. DNA for the CDR3: TGCGCCAGCAGTGAGTCTCCCAGCTCCTACAATGAGCAGTTCTTC. Translation gives CASSESPSSYNEQFF.

As for this clone: This sample includes further DNA sequences coding for the same CDR3. V usage is TRBV12-5 and J usage is TRBJ2-7; 9 positions match TRBD1. The germline V gene has CDR1 LGHNT and CDR2 FRNRAP. Unmatched junction bases numbered 1, after V lost 5 bases and J lost 2 bases. CDR3 length: 13 amino acids. The CDR3 loop reads CASGRDRAYEQYF. The CDR3 DNA sequence: TGTGCTAGTGGTCGGGACAGGGCCTACGAGCAGTACTTC.

The rearrangement links TRBV5-6 to TRBJ1-2, with D maybe TRBD1 (6 bases). Germline CDR1 SGHDT, CDR2 YYEEEE. CDR3 length equals 15 residues. Trimming pared 1 base from V and 2 bases from J, leaving 12 bases between. CDR3 DNA: TGTGCCAGCAGCTTGATTTCAGGACAGAACTATGGCTACACCTTC. Encoded protein: CASSLISGQNYGYTF.

The chain combines TRBV4-2 with TRBJ1-5; 8 nucleotides align to TRBD1. Germline CDR1 and CDR2: LGHNA and YNFKEQ. V dropped 4 bases and J dropped 2; count of bases not matched to a gene: 1. This CDR3 region has 14 residues. CDR3 sequence: CASSLTGGNQPQHF. The CDR3 DNA sequence: TGTGCCAGCAGCCTGACAGGGGGCAATCAGCCCCAGCATTTT.

The chain uses TRBV11-2 and TRBJ2-7; D perhaps matches TRBD2 (6 bases). From germline, CDR1 is SGHAT and CDR2 FQNNGV. This CDR3 is 12 amino acids long. The V and J ends lost 1 base and 12 bases respectively, with 13 bases between them. CDR3 in amino acids: CASSLGRASVYF. CDR3 DNA sequence: TGTGCCAGCAGCTTAGGGAGGGCCTCGGTGTACTTC.

The rearrangement uses TRBV2 and TRBJ2-5; 9 bases match TRBD1. This CDR3 has 15 amino acids. V was clipped by 5 bases and J by 4 bases; unmatched bases: 8. Germline V lookup: CDR1 SNHLY, CDR2 FYNNEI. The CDR3 here is CASSPQGARGETQYF. The CDR3, as DNA: TGTGCCAGCAGTCCACAGGGGGCACGGGGAGAGACCCAGTACTTC.

This rearrangement joins TRBV4-2 to TRBJ1-1; D uncertain. Deletions cut 0 bases from V and 14 bases from J, with 13 bases between. The CDR3 has 12 residues. Germline V gives CDR1 LGHNA, CDR2 YNFKEQ. The CDR3 here is CASSQDASRRFF. The CDR3 nucleotides are TGTGCCAGCAGCCAAGATGCGTCACGCCGCTTCTTT.

The V gene is TRBV19, the J gene TRBJ1-3, with TRBD1 matching over 7 bases. The CDR3 totals 14 residues. The junction had 4 bases not matched to a gene; V was cut back by 6 bases and J by 2 bases. Germline CDR1 and CDR2: LNHDA and SQIVND (reference sequence). The CDR3 DNA is TGTGCCAGTAGACGCGGACAGGCTGGAAACACCATATATTTT. Protein: CASRRGQAGNTIYF.

The gene calls are TRBV5-1 and TRBJ1-4; tentatively, D is TRBD1 (6 bases). Germline loops: CDR1 SGHRS, CDR2 YFSETQ. V shed 4 bases and J shed 6 bases, with 16 bases lying between them. The CDR3 has 15 residues. The CDR3 region has the DNA TGCGCCAGCAGCGCAAGGGAGGGGGGGGATGAAAAACTGTTTTTT. As protein: CASSAREGGDEKLFF.

V is TRBV4-2 and J is TRBJ2-1; 9 bases align to TRBD2. Germline V gives CDR1 LGHNA, CDR2 YNFKEQ. This CDR3 is 18 amino acids long. The V segment lost 4 bases and the J segment 6 bases; nucleotides outside the gene matches: 16. CDR3: CASSPPNRRRGGLNEQFF. CDR3 DNA: TGTGCCAGCAGCCCCCCCAACCGCCGGCGGGGGGGCCTCAATGAGCAGTTCTTC.

This chain links TRBV24-1 with TRBJ2-1; TRBD1 aligns across 8 bases. The CDR3 has 14 residues. With 10 bases clipped from V and 7 bases from J, the junction kept 11 bases outside the gene matches. CDR1 KGHDR and CDR2 SFDVKD come from the germline V gene. CDR3 in amino acids: CATEGQGAANEQFF. CDR3 DNA sequence: TGTGCCACGGAGGGGCAGGGGGCCGCTAATGAGCAGTTCTTC.

This chain connects TRBV10-1 to TRBJ2-5, with a tentative D call TRBD1 (5 bases). In germline, CDR1 is WNHNN, CDR2 SYGVQD (reference sequence). The V and J ends lost 0 bases and 1 base respectively, with 6 bases between them. The CDR3 length is 14 residues. The CDR3 spells CASSESDSQETQYF. The CDR3 DNA is TGCGCCAGCAGTGAGTCCGACAGCCAAGAGACCCAGTACTTC.

This clone showed up just once. The J gene is TRBJ2-1, the V gene TRBV2; D gene unclear. This CDR3 comprises 13 residues. CDR1 and CDR2 from the germline V gene are SNHLY and FYNNEI. V lost 3 bases and J 4 bases, leaving 7 bases between the germline ends. The CDR3 DNA reads as TGTGCCAGCAGTGAGGGCCTATACAATGAGCAGTTCTTC. Residues: CASSEGLYNEQFF.

This chain links TRBV25-1 with TRBJ2-1; TRBD2 is a possible D gene (5 bases). CDR3 length equals 16 residues. Germline loops: CDR1 MGHDK, CDR2 SYGVNS. Trimming cost V 4 bases and J 9 bases, with 22 bases left between them. Written as DNA, the CDR3 is TGTGCCAGCAGTGGCTGGATATCGGACTCCCGGGGTGAGCAGTTCTTC. The encoded protein is CASSGWISDSRGEQFF.

The count of this clone is one. This chain joins TRBV5-6 and TRBJ2-2, with TRBD2 as a possible D gene (5 bases). There are 15 residues in the CDR3. Trimming stripped 1 base from V and 6 bases from J, with 13 bases between. Germline V gives CDR1 SGHDT, CDR2 YYEEEE. CDR3 DNA: TGTGCCAGCAGCTTGTGGCCCGACTACTCCGGGGAGCTGTTTTTT. Translation: CASSLWPDYSGELFF.

V and J are TRBV6-6 and TRBJ1-3; D is unresolved. Germline V CDR1 and CDR2: MNHNY, SVGAGI (reference sequence). CDR3 length: 16 amino acids. Deletions cut 2 bases from V and 0 bases from J, with 11 bases between. CDR3: CASSYDTFLSGNTIYF. The CDR3, as DNA: TGTGCCAGCAGTTACGACACCTTCCTCTCTGGAAACACCATATATTTT.